The 24 T cell receptor beta chains below come from one sample, sequenced in a study of blood T cell repertoires in COVID-19. Assay used: immunoSEQ multiplex PCR; TCRdb lists only in-frame clones, some missing. The sample contains approximately 130,000 clones, almost 70% of which appear only once. Sequenced input: peripheral blood. The receptors shown here come from a woman in her 70s with acute or convalescent COVID-19.

This CDR3 reads CASSHGTSAYYEQYF. The CDR3 bases are TGTGCCAGCAGCCACGGGACTAGCGCCTACTACGAGCAGTACTTC. The gene calls are TRBV6-2 or TRBV6-3 and TRBJ2-7, with 10 bases identical to TRBD2. V shed 6 bases and J 3 bases; nucleotides not matched to a gene: 8. Germline CDR1 MNHEY, CDR2 SVGEGT. The CDR3 has 15 amino acids.

This CDR3 reads CASSYSRSEAFF. Written as DNA, the CDR3 is TGTGCCAGCAGTTACTCTCGGTCTGAAGCTTTCTTT. V usage is TRBV6-2 or TRBV6-3 and J usage is TRBJ1-1, with D uncertain. This CDR3 is built from 12 residues. Germline V gene lookup returns CDR1 MNHEY and CDR2 SVGEGT. The V gene lost 0 bases and the J gene lost 6 bases, with 5 bases spanning the gap.

V and J are TRBV19 and TRBJ2-5, with a weak D call TRBD1 (5 bases). The CDR3 has 14 residues. The germline V gene has CDR1 LNHDA and CDR2 SQIVND (reference sequence). Trimming took off 5 bases at V and 7 bases at J, with 17 bases between the two ends. The CDR3 region is CASSGQGIAGTQYF. For the CDR3, the DNA is TGTGCCAGTAGTGGCCAGGGTATAGCCGGGACCCAGTACTTC.

The sample holds one count of this clone. The CDR3 reads CASSSNYAGKRGTGELFF. In DNA, the CDR3 is TGTGCCAGCAGCTCCAACTACGCGGGGAAAAGGGGCACCGGGGAGCTGTTTTTT. The genes are TRBV7-9 and TRBJ2-2, with D perhaps matching TRBD2 (6 bases). The CDR3 spans 18 residues. Per germline, CDR1 SEHNR and CDR2 FQNEAQ (reference sequence). V lost 4 bases and J 4 bases, leaving 22 bases between the germline ends.

The rearrangement joins TRBV4-3 to TRBJ1-4; 9 bases are a match to TRBD1. V gave up 4 bases and J gave up 6 bases; unmatched junction bases: 12. Germline V gene data show CDR1 as LGHNA and CDR2 as YSLEER. The CDR3 has 17 residues. The CDR3 region is CASSLGTGKWNYEKLFF. The CDR3 DNA reads as TGCGCCAGCAGCCTCGGGACAGGGAAATGGAATTATGAAAAACTGTTTTTT.

This clone appeared a single time. This sequence joins TRBV5-1 and TRBJ2-7; 8 nucleotides agree with TRBD2. V lost 3 bases to trimming and J lost 2 bases; unmatched junction nucleotides: 7. The germline gives CDR1 SGHRS, CDR2 YFSETQ. This CDR3 is 15 amino acids long. CDR3 bases: TGCGCCAGCAGCTCAAGCGGGAGAAGGGCCTACGAGCAGTACTTC. It encodes CASSSSGRRAYEQYF.

This clone was seen once. This sequence joins TRBV6-6 and TRBJ1-1; D unresolved. V was pared by 5 bases and J by 4 bases, with 32 bases between. The germline V gene encodes CDR1 MNHNY and CDR2 SVGAGI (reference sequence). This CDR3 spans 20 amino acids. CDR3 residues: CASSLIYRRSVSLLGTEAFF. CDR3 coding DNA: TGTGCCAGCAGTCTAATTTATAGGCGGTCCGTTAGTTTATTGGGCACTGAAGCTTTCTTT.

The V and J genes are TRBV10-3 and TRBJ2-7; 9 bases align to TRBD1. Germline V CDR1 and CDR2: ENHRY, SYGVKD. Germline trimming cut 3 bases from V and 1 base from J; bases unmatched to any gene: 10. This CDR3 comprises 17 residues. The chain's CDR3 is CAISDSTGTGLSYEQYF. CDR3 bases: TGTGCCATCAGTGACTCCACCGGGACAGGGTTATCCTACGAGCAGTACTTC.

V gene TRBV9 combines with J gene TRBJ2-1; 10 bases map to TRBD2. Unmatched junction bases numbered 9, after V lost 3 bases and J lost 6 bases. The germline gives CDR1 SGDLS, CDR2 YYNGEE. The CDR3 is 16 residues long. This CDR3 reads CASSGSGGASVNEQFF. In DNA form, the CDR3 reads TGTGCCAGCAGCGGGAGCGGGGGGGCTTCGGTCAATGAGCAGTTCTTC. Combining the CDR3 with reference TRBV9 and TRBJ2-1 gives the whole variable domain DSGVTQTPKHLITATGQRVTLRCSPRSGDLSVYWYQQSLDQGLQFLIQYYNGEERAKGNILERFSAQQFPDLHSELNLSSLELGDSALYFCASSGSGGASVNEQFFGPGTRLTVL.

On this clone: The same CDR3 can be traced to other DNA sequences in this sample. This chain uses TRBV9 with TRBJ2-1; the match to TRBD2 covers 8 bases. The CDR3 is 15 amino acids. Germline loops: CDR1 SGDLS, CDR2 YYNGEE. V was clipped by 0 bases and J by 4 bases; unmatched bases: 3. The CDR3 is CASSVGAGVYNEQFF. The DNA of the CDR3 is TGTGCCAGCAGCGTAGGAGCGGGGGTATACAATGAGCAGTTCTTC.

The CDR3 DNA reads TGTGCCAGCAGTTATTCGGGGGGTCCGAACACTGAAGCTTTCTTT. Translated: CASSYSGGPNTEAFF. The J gene is TRBJ1-1, the V gene TRBV6-9; the D gene is possibly TRBD1 (5 bases). The CDR3 loop spans 15 amino acids. Germline CDR1 and CDR2: MNHGY and SVAAGI. V lost 0 bases, J lost 1 base, and 9 bases lay in between.

The CDR3 is CASSLGHYTEAFF. In DNA, the CDR3 is TGCGCCAGCAGCTTGGGACATTACACTGAAGCTTTCTTT. The chain recombines TRBV4-1 with TRBJ1-1; tentatively, D is TRBD1 (6 bases). Germline lookup yields CDR1 MGHRA and CDR2 YSYEKL. Trimming stripped 5 bases from V and 3 bases from J, with 10 bases between. This CDR3 comprises 13 residues.

The rearrangement uses TRBV12-1 and TRBJ2-2; TRBD1, as called in the table, went unchecked against the DNA. TRBV12-1 is termed a pseudogene. The CDR3 is made up of 17 amino acids. The chain's CDR3 is CASSFVGDRVKAGELFF. The CDR3 coding sequence is TGTGCCAGCAGCTTTGTGGGGGACAGGGTAAAGGCCGGGGAGCTGTTTTTT.

This clone has just one count. In DNA form, the CDR3 reads TGTGCCAGCTCACCAACTAGCGGGGGGGCCTTTGAGCAGTTCTTC. Amino acid sequence: CASSPTSGGAFEQFF. The V and J genes are TRBV18 and TRBJ2-1; 13 bases match TRBD2. J gave up 9 bases and V 2 bases, and 4 bases lay outside the gene matches. CDR1 is KGHSH and CDR2 is LQKENI in the germline V gene. The CDR3 has 15 residues. The full variable domain, in which reference TRBV18 and TRBJ2-1 provide the parts outside the CDR3, is NAGVMQNPRHLVRRRGQEARLRCSPMKGHSHVYWYRQLPEEGLKFMVYLQKENIIDESGMPKERFSAEFPKEGPSILRIQQVVRGDSAAYFCASSPTSGGAFEQFFGPGTRLTVL.

V is TRBV19 and J is TRBJ1-2; D not certain. This CDR3 region has 13 residues. Germline V gene data show CDR1 as LNHDA and CDR2 as SQIVND (reference sequence). Trimming pared 3 bases from V and 6 bases from J, leaving 11 bases between. The CDR3 nucleotides read TGTGCCAGTAGTATCTCCACGCCTAATGGCTACACCTTC. Encoded protein: CASSISTPNGYTF.

CDR3 region: CASSFGQGGSDTQYF. CDR3 DNA sequence: TGCGCCAGCAGCTTTGGACAGGGGGGATCAGATACGCAGTATTTT. This chain joins TRBV5-1 and TRBJ2-3; 10 positions match TRBD1. CDR3 length equals 15 residues. Germline loops: CDR1 SGHRS, CDR2 YFSETQ. Trimming took 2 bases from V and 4 from J; bases not matched to a gene: 4.

The sample holds a few counts of this clone. This chain connects TRBV6-5 to TRBJ2-5; D gene ambiguous. The germline gives CDR1 MNHEY, CDR2 SVGAGI. The CDR3 length is 12 residues. Trimming pared 7 bases from V and 1 base from J, leaving 7 bases between. The CDR3 region has the DNA TGTGCCAGCAACCAGTTCCAAGAGACCCAGTACTTC. It encodes CASNQFQETQYF.

The chain joins TRBV9 to TRBJ2-2; D may be TRBD1 (5 bases). Per the germline V gene, CDR1 is SGDLS and CDR2 is YYNGEE. The V gene lost 4 bases and the J gene lost 3 bases, with 10 bases spanning the gap. The CDR3 consists of 14 residues. CDR3 DNA sequence: TGTGCCAGCAGCTTGGGGCCTTACACCGGGGAGCTGTTTTTT. Residues: CASSLGPYTGELFF.

The rearrangement uses TRBV4-1 and TRBJ2-7, with TRBD1 matching 9 bases. Looked up from germline, CDR1 is MGHRA and CDR2 is YSYEKL. Germline trimming cut 5 bases from V and 2 bases from J; bases unmatched to any gene: 10. There are 16 residues in the CDR3. The CDR3 nucleotides read TGCGCCAGCAGCTTGACCGGGACAGGGTCTCCCTACGAGCAGTACTTC. This codes for CASSLTGTGSPYEQYF.

The count of this clone is one. This chain uses TRBV15 with TRBJ2-4, with 7 bases fitting TRBD1. CDR3 length: 18 amino acids. Per the germline V gene, CDR1 is LNHNV and CDR2 is YYDKDF (reference sequence). With V trimmed by 1 base and J by 0 bases, 9 bases remained unmatched. In DNA form, the CDR3 reads TGTGCCACCAGCAGAGTTTGGGACAGCGGCGCAGCCAAAAACATTCAGTACTTC. Its protein product is CATSRVWDSGAAKNIQYF.

This clone was counted between two and nine times. One junction end disagrees with the germline gene, perhaps due to a read error. The chain uses TRBV7-9 and TRBJ2-7, with 10 bases identical to TRBD2. In germline, CDR1 is SEHNR, CDR2 FQNEAQ (reference sequence). The CDR3 totals 15 residues. DNA for the CDR3: TGTGCCAGCAGCTTAAGCGGGAGGGCCTCCGACGAGCAGTACTTC. It yields the protein CASSLSGRASDEQYF.

V gene TRBV7-6 combines with J gene TRBJ2-1, with 9 bases matching TRBD2. CDR1 SGHVS and CDR2 FNYEAQ come from the germline V gene. The junction had 7 bases not matched to a gene; V was cut back by 5 bases and J by 5 bases. The CDR3 runs 15 residues. CDR3 loop: CASSRGTSSHNEQFF. In nucleotides, the CDR3 is TGTGCCAGCAGCCGGGGGACTAGCAGCCACAATGAGCAGTTCTTC.

The J gene is TRBJ2-7, the V gene TRBV7-9; TRBD1 matches 9 bases. The CDR3 spans 15 residues. Trimming took 5 bases from V and 7 from J; bases not matched to a gene: 12. Germline-derived CDR1 and CDR2 are SEHNR and FQNEAQ (reference sequence). The CDR3 reads CASSRYPQGADEQYF. CDR3 DNA: TGTGCCAGCAGCCGATATCCACAGGGGGCGGATGAGCAGTACTTC.

The J gene is TRBJ1-6, the V gene TRBV5-6; TRBD1 matches 10 bases. CDR1 SGHDT and CDR2 YYEEEE come from the germline V gene. V lost 5 bases, J lost 8 bases, and 4 bases stayed unmatched. The CDR3 is 14 amino acids. CDR3 amino acids: CASRSDRGDSPLHF. CDR3 sequence (DNA): TGTGCCAGCAGATCGGACAGGGGGGATTCACCCCTCCACTTT.